The following is a TCR beta chain sequence with its context. The target antigen is unknown. PCR was performed a second time for about 6 to 11 cycles using a sample-barcoded 5' primer and a J-beta primer mix. TCRdb used MiXCR to reprocess the 5' RACE reads, holding one entry per CDR3 protein. The sample records fewer than 1,000,000 distinct CDR3 sequences, 35% to 50% being singletons. This specimen comes from a study of blood T cells in healthy people across ages. Across the study: Per two T cells, template switching captured roughly one barcoded beta molecule. Regarding the study as a whole: Strong correlation linked observed beta diversity and percent naive T cells.

The CDR3 totals 15 residues. Looked up from germline, CDR1 is LGHNA and CDR2 is YSLEER. The ends were cut back, 0 bases at V and 6 bases at J, with 15 bases in the middle. The source material was blood. This TCR was sampled from a man at least 80 years old in good health. The chain carries TRBV4-3 and TRBJ2-7; D not certain. As DNA, the CDR3 is TGCGCCAGCAGCCAAGATTACTTGTCCAAGTCCGAGCAGTACTTC. Protein: CASSQDYLSKSEQYF.